This T cell receptor beta chain came from a study of blood T cell repertoires in COVID-19. Across the whole study: COVID-19 samples from acute and convalescent phases originated in the United States, Italy and Spain. Sources were T cells, B-cell-depleted T cells, or PBMCs; the material itself was cDNA or gDNA.

With V trimmed by 5 bases and J by 0 bases, 4 bases remained unmatched. The CDR3 sequence is 14 residues long. Germline V gene lookup returns CDR1 SEHNR and CDR2 FQNEAQ (reference sequence). In the original analysis: Estimated nucleated cell counts came from reference gene primer amplification. The protocol was immunoSEQ multiplex PCR, while the TCRdb copy is restricted to in-frame clones and leaves out a portion. V, J and clone size reflect that table, while D and trimming were determined from the DNA. The sample yields about 45,000 clones, over 80% seen once. This TCR came from a human donor in a cohort sampled during active COVID-19. This rearrangement joins TRBV7-9 to TRBJ2-7; 7 nucleotides agree with TRBD1. The sample taken for sequencing was peripheral blood. Here the CDR3 reads CASSARDSSYEQYF. The CDR3 DNA follows: TGTGCCAGCAGCGCCCGGGACAGCTCCTACGAGCAGTACTTC. The whole variable domain, filled in from reference TRBV7-9 and TRBJ2-7, reads DTGVSQNPRHKITKRGQNVTFRCDPISEHNRLYWYRQTLGQGPEFLTYFQNEAQLEKSRLLSDRFSAERPKGSFSTLEIQRTEQGDSAMYLCASSARDSSYEQYFGPGTRLTVT.